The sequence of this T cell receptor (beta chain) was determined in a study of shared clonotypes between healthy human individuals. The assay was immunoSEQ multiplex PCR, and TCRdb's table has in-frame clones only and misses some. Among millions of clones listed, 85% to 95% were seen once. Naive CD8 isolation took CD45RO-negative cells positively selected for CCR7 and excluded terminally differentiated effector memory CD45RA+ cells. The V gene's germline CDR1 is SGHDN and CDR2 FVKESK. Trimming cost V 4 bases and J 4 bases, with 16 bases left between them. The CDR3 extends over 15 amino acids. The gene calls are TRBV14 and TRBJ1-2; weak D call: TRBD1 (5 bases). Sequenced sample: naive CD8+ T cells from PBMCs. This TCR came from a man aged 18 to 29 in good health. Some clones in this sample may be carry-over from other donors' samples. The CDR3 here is CASSRPGTGPYGYTF. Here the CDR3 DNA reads TGTGCCAGCAGCCGCCCCGGGACCGGGCCCTATGGCTACACCTTC.